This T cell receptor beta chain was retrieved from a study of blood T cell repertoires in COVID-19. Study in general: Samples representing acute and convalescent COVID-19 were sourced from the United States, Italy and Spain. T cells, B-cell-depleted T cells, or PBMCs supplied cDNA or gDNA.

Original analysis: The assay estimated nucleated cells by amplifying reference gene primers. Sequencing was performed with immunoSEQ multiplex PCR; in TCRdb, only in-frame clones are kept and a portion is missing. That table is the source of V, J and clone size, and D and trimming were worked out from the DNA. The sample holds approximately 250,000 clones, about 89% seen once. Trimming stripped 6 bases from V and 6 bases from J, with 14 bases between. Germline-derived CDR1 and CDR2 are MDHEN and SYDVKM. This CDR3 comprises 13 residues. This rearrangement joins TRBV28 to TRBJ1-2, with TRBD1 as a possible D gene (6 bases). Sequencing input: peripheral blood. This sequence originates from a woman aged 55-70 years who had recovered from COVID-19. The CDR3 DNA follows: TGTGCCAGCAGCTCGGGTCAGGGGCATGGCTACACCTTC. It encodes CASSSGQGHGYTF.